The present T cell receptor (beta chain) was sequenced within a study of T-cell reconstitution after alpha-beta-depleted transplantation in children. Trimming removed 3 bases from V and 6 bases from J; junction bases left unmatched: 11. Germline CDR1 reads SEHNR; CDR2 reads FQNEAQ (reference sequence). The CDR3 runs to 16 residues. Overall study findings and caveats: Several patients had high TCRbeta diversity at day 60; it came from surviving recipient T cells and thymic progenitors. At the one-year point after transplant, T-cell counts and TCRbeta diversity were found to come mostly from T cells that had been newly produced. Reportedly, roughly two months post-transplant, alpha-beta T cells arose from several hundred expanded graft clones.

Note on this clonotype: Its antigen is unidentified.

A library of TCRbeta sequences, prepared with unique molecular identifiers, was generated. Each CDR3 protein gets one entry after TCRdb re-called the PCR reads with MiXCR. The sample contains 200,000 or so distinct CDR3 sequences, approximately 6.9% of which appear only once. Sample: PBMCs, taken before TCRalphabeta/CD19-depleted stem cell transplant. The chain is built from TRBV7-9 and TRBJ2-5; the match to TRBD1 covers 9 bases. This sequence originates from a boy between 2 and 10 years old with acute lymphoblastic leukemia, due to receive a stem cell transplant. DNA for the CDR3: TGTGCCAGCAGCTTCCCGGGACAGGGTTATTCAAAGACCCAGTACTTC. Amino acid sequence: CASSFPGQGYSKTQYF.